A single sample is the source of the 24 T cell receptor beta chains below, sequenced in a study of vaccination effects on CD4 cells after COVID-19. Produced via immunoSEQ multiplex PCR; TCRdb's table is partial and in-frame only. The sample lists tens of thousands of clones; roughly four fifths were seen once. With the ViraFEST assay, the study expanded antigen-specific CD4+ T cells using viral peptide pools, then sequenced them. Isolating CD4+ T cells followed approximately nine days of culture. Previously uninfected by SARS-CoV-2, the vaccine recipients also showed negative nucleocapsid antibodies. Antigen specificity for these receptors is unknown. The sequencing used CD4+ T cells from PBMCs cultured with HCoV-NL63 spike peptides, collected before COVID-19 vaccination. These receptors were taken from a human donor who received a COVID-19 vaccine.

The V gene is TRBV10-3, the J gene TRBJ2-5; weak D call: TRBD2 (6 bases). The CDR3 runs 13 residues. Trimming stripped 3 bases from V and 5 bases from J, with 10 bases between. CDR1 ENHRY and CDR2 SYGVKD come from the germline V gene. CDR3 loop: CAISEGGTETQYF. As DNA, the CDR3 is TGTGCCATCAGTGAAGGAGGGACCGAGACCCAGTACTTC.

J is TRBJ2-3 and V is TRBV15; 8 bases are shared with TRBD1. J gave up 2 bases and V 2 bases, and 6 bases lay outside the gene matches. The germline CDR1 and CDR2 sequences are LNHNV and YYDKDF (reference sequence). The CDR3 totals 16 residues. CDR3: CATSRTPGQATDTQYF. CDR3 in DNA: TGTGCCACCAGCAGAACTCCGGGACAGGCCACAGATACGCAGTATTTT.

The chain carries TRBV6-1 and TRBJ1-5; no clear D gene. This CDR3 comprises 16 residues. Germline CDR1 and CDR2: MNHNS and SASEGT. With 3 bases removed from V and 0 bases from J, the gap between germline ends came to 12 bases. CDR3 loop: CASSDDESYSNQPQHF. In DNA, the CDR3 is TGTGCCAGCAGTGACGACGAAAGCTATAGCAATCAGCCCCAGCATTTT.

This rearrangement joins TRBV19 to TRBJ2-2, with a possible D match to TRBD1 (6 bases). The CDR3 runs to 15 residues. Deletions cut 6 bases from V and 4 bases from J, with 15 bases between. Germline lookup yields CDR1 LNHDA and CDR2 SQIVND (reference sequence). CDR3 sequence reads: CASRRQAGSTGELFF. The CDR3, as DNA: TGTGCCAGTAGAAGACAGGCTGGATCCACCGGGGAGCTGTTTTTT.

The chain joins TRBV18 to TRBJ2-3; D is uncertain. Germline lookup yields CDR1 KGHSH and CDR2 LQKENI. Trimming stripped 2 bases from V and 3 bases from J, with 6 bases between. The CDR3 has 13 amino acids. CDR3 in DNA: TGTGCCAGCTCACCAGGGTCAACAGATACGCAGTATTTT. This codes for CASSPGSTDTQYF.

This clone has more than one count but fewer than ten. The CDR3 reads CASRRTGEGEAFF. CDR3 DNA sequence: TGTGCCAGCAGGAGGACAGGGGAGGGGGAAGCTTTCTTT. This chain uses TRBV2 with TRBJ1-1; 9 bases line up with TRBD1. Trimming at V came to 6 bases and at J to 8 bases, leaving 7 bases not matched to a gene. The CDR3 length is 13 residues. The germline gives CDR1 SNHLY, CDR2 FYNNEI.

This clone was seen a single time. This sequence joins TRBV19 and TRBJ2-1; perhaps TRBD1 as D (5 bases). Looked up from germline, CDR1 is LNHDA and CDR2 is SQIVND (reference sequence). The V gene lost 5 bases and the J gene lost 4 bases, with 12 bases spanning the gap. The CDR3 totals 14 residues. The CDR3 protein is CASSHQGLYNEQFF. The CDR3 nucleotides read TGTGCCAGTAGTCACCAGGGTCTGTACAATGAGCAGTTCTTC.

The chain links TRBV27 to TRBJ2-1; 7 bases are shared with TRBD1. Losses at the gene ends were 3 bases for V and 3 bases for J; bases not matched to a gene: 11. The germline CDR1 and CDR2 sequences are MNHEY and SMNVEV (reference sequence). The CDR3 extends over 17 amino acids. CDR3 in DNA: TGTGCCAGCAGTTTTTTTTACACAGGGGAAAACTACAATGAGCAGTTCTTC. Translated, it gives CASSFFYTGENYNEQFF.

CDR3 in amino acids: CASSLVPQGDGAGNTIYF. The CDR3, as DNA: TGCGCCAGCAGCTTGGTACCCCAGGGGGATGGAGCTGGAAACACCATATATTTT. This sequence joins TRBV5-1 and TRBJ1-3; 7 nucleotides agree with TRBD1. This CDR3 has 18 residues. Germline values: CDR1 SGHRS, CDR2 YFSETQ. With 0 bases clipped from V and 2 bases from J, the junction kept 11 bases outside the gene matches. Drawing the rest from reference TRBV5-1 and TRBJ1-3, the complete variable domain is KAGVTQTPRYLIKTRGQQVTLSCSPISGHRSVSWYQQTPGQGLQFLFEYFSETQRNKGNFPGRFSGRQFSNSRSEMNVSTLELGDSALYLCASSLVPQGDGAGNTIYFGEGSWLTVV.

The chain links TRBV7-8 to TRBJ1-4, with a weak D call TRBD1 (5 bases). The CDR3 runs to 15 residues. Germline V gene sequence: CDR1 SGHVS, CDR2 FQNEAQ. Deletions cut 1 base from V and 3 bases from J, with 9 bases between. CDR3 nucleotides: TGTGCCAGCAGCTTAGTTAGACAGTCTAATGAAAAACTGTTTTTT. Its protein product is CASSLVRQSNEKLFF.

Only one count was recorded for this clone. This sequence joins TRBV7-3 and TRBJ2-5; 7 nucleotides match TRBD2. V was pared by 0 bases and J by 2 bases, with 9 bases of the junction left unmatched. The length of the CDR3 is 17 residues. The V gene's germline CDR1 is SGHTA and CDR2 FQGTGA. Written as DNA, the CDR3 is TGTGCCAGCAGCTTAACCGGCACGCGAGCGGGGCAAGAGACCCAGTACTTC. Translated: CASSLTGTRAGQETQYF.

CDR3 in amino acids: CASRLGRTSGTPGTDTQYF. In DNA, the CDR3 is TGTGCCAGCAGATTGGGCAGGACTAGCGGGACCCCTGGCACAGATACGCAGTATTTT. The chain links TRBV7-9 to TRBJ2-3, with TRBD2 matching 12 bases. There are 19 residues in the CDR3. V lost 6 bases, J lost 1 base, and 14 bases stayed unmatched. Looked up from germline, CDR1 is SEHNR and CDR2 is FQNEAQ (reference sequence).

The chain recombines TRBV5-6 with TRBJ1-2; no clear D gene. Germline V gene data show CDR1 as SGHDT and CDR2 as YYEEEE. The CDR3 is 14 residues long. Between the trimmed V and J ends, which lost 2 bases and 6 bases, there was a span of 14 bases. CDR3 in amino acids: CASSFGSLLNGYTF. The CDR3 DNA is TGTGCCAGCAGCTTTGGGTCGCTACTGAATGGCTACACCTTC.

The V call is TRBV5-1, the J call TRBJ2-5, with 15 bases fitting TRBD2. The CDR3 has 16 residues. The germline CDR1 and CDR2 sequences are SGHRS and YFSETQ. Trimming cost V 4 bases and J 5 bases; bases outside gene matches: 6. CDR3 sequence reads: CASSPGLAGGLETQYF. The CDR3 DNA reads as TGCGCCAGCAGCCCGGGACTAGCGGGGGGCTTGGAGACCCAGTACTTC.

The V call is TRBV6-1, the J call TRBJ2-3; the match to TRBD2 covers 11 bases. The CDR3 extends over 18 amino acids. Trimming removed 4 bases from V and 4 bases from J; junction bases left unmatched: 13. Germline CDR1 and CDR2: MNHNS and SASEGT. The CDR3 nucleotides are TGTGCCAGCAGTGTGGCGGCGGTAGCGGGGGGGAGCGCAGATACGCAGTATTTT. Residues: CASSVAAVAGGSADTQYF.

The CDR3 DNA sequence: TGTGCCAGCAGCACCCTGGGGACAGGGAATGAAAAACTGTTTTTT. Translation: CASSTLGTGNEKLFF. This chain links TRBV28 with TRBJ1-4, with 9 bases aligning to TRBD1. The CDR3 extends over 15 amino acids. Germline assignment: CDR1 MDHEN and CDR2 SYDVKM. Trimming took 6 bases from V and 5 from J; bases not matched to a gene: 7.

This clone was observed once. DNA for the CDR3: TGTGCCTGGAGTGTGAAGACGGCCTATGAAGCTTTCTTT. Its translation: CAWSVKTAYEAFF. This sequence joins TRBV30 and TRBJ1-1; unclear D gene. The V and J ends lost 0 bases and 7 bases respectively, with 12 bases between them. This CDR3 is built from 13 residues. Germline-derived CDR1 and CDR2 are GTSNPN and SVGIG (reference sequence). Complete variable domain (other parts from reference TRBV30 and TRBJ1-1): SQTIHQWPATLVQPVGSPLSLECTVEGTSNPNLYWYRQAAGRGLQLLFYSVGIGQISSEVPQNLSASRPQDRQFILSSKKLLLSDSGFYLCAWSVKTAYEAFFGQGTRLTVV.

The genes are TRBV9 and TRBJ2-1, with 8 positions matching TRBD2. Germline V gene data show CDR1 as SGDLS and CDR2 as YYNGEE. CDR3 length: 16 residues. V lost 3 bases and J lost 8; bases outside the gene matches: 13. This chain's CDR3 is CASSATTRGGRDEQFF. In DNA, the CDR3 is TGTGCCAGCAGCGCCACCACCCGGGGGGGCCGCGATGAGCAGTTCTTC.

A few counts support this clone. One end of the junction fails to match germline, which may point to a read error. V is TRBV7-2 and J is TRBJ1-4; 10 bases agree with TRBD1. This CDR3 region has 17 residues. From germline, CDR1 is SGHTA and CDR2 FQGNSA. CDR3 sequence (DNA): TGTGCCAGCACCTTAGAATTCCGGGACAGGGGTAATGAAAAACTGTTTTTT. This sequence encodes CASTLEFRDRGNEKLFF.

This clone was seen more than once but under ten times. The genes are TRBV9 and TRBJ1-4; 9 bases agree with TRBD1. Trimming took 4 bases from V and 7 from J; bases not matched to a gene: 5. From germline, CDR1 is SGDLS and CDR2 YYNGEE. This CDR3 is 14 amino acids long. The chain's CDR3 is CASSRTGASEKLFF. As DNA, the CDR3 is TGTGCCAGCAGCCGGACAGGGGCGTCTGAAAAACTGTTTTTT.

The V call is TRBV12-5, the J call TRBJ2-3; D gene unclear. The CDR3 totals 15 residues. Germline CDR1 reads LGHNT; CDR2 reads FRNRAP. Trimming removed 2 bases at V and 2 bases at J, with 11 bases between. In DNA form, the CDR3 reads TGTGCTAGTGGTTTGAGGGTTCTACCCACAGATACGCAGTATTTT. It specifies CASGLRVLPTDTQYF.

The V call is TRBV10-3, the J call TRBJ2-3; D remains ambiguous. There are 14 residues in the CDR3. Germline V lookup: CDR1 ENHRY, CDR2 SYGVKD. Trimming removed 10 bases from V and 0 bases from J, with 14 bases in between. The CDR3 loop reads CATMSLGSTDTQYF. Here the CDR3 DNA reads TGTGCCACGATGTCGTTGGGCAGCACAGATACGCAGTATTTT.

The rearrangement uses TRBV18 and TRBJ1-2; D perhaps matches TRBD1 (5 bases). The CDR3 has 14 amino acids. Germline CDR1 is KGHSH and CDR2 is LQKENI. Trimming took off 6 bases at V and 7 bases at J, with 18 bases between the two ends. CDR3 protein: CASSPGTERFGYTF. CDR3 nucleotide sequence: TGTGCCAGCTCCCCCGGGACGGAGCGTTTTGGCTACACCTTC. Filled out from reference TRBV18 and TRBJ1-2, the complete variable domain reads NAGVMQNPRHLVRRRGQEARLRCSPMKGHSHVYWYRQLPEEGLKFMVYLQKENIIDESGMPKERFSAEFPKEGPSILRIQQVVRGDSAAYFCASSPGTERFGYTFGSGTRLTVV.

The V and J genes are TRBV27 and TRBJ2-1; 8 bases agree with TRBD1. This CDR3 region has 14 residues. With 5 bases clipped from V and 7 bases from J, the junction kept 7 bases outside the gene matches. The germline V gene encodes CDR1 MNHEY and CDR2 SMNVEV (reference sequence). Here the CDR3 DNA reads TGTGCCAGCAGTGGACAGGGTGGGCGGAATGAGCAGTTCTTC. As protein: CASSGQGGRNEQFF.